The present entry profiles one T cell receptor (beta chain) with its context. These data are taken from a study of regulatory T cells in long-lasting Graves disease. Germline-derived CDR1 and CDR2 are LNHDA and SQIVND (reference sequence). CDR3 size: 14 residues. With 2 bases removed from V and 0 bases from J, the gap between germline ends came to 8 bases. As for time point: newly diagnosed GD, antithyroid drugs for less than 3 months. Extracted PBMC RNA gave rise to the TCR library. According to the study, TCR beta libraries were built with iRepertoire HTBI primers and CDR3-region Arm-PCR. Each CDR3 protein is one row after TCRdb ran MiXCR on the multiplex PCR reads. Of about 330,000 distinct CDR3 sequences in the sample, 15% to 20% were seen once. This sample was shared with a second study, whose subject was T cells in Graves' hyperthyroidism and ophthalmopathy. That report adds: The study used the HTBI primer set for a first-round RT-PCR of the TCR CDR3. A 13 V-J model separated ophthalmopathy from stable hyperthyroidism.

This sequence joins TRBV19 and TRBJ2-7; D may be TRBD2 (5 bases). The TCR originated in a woman aged 18-35 years with Graves disease. The sample in question was peripheral blood mononuclear cells (PBMCs), obtained at new diagnosis, from a patient treated with antithyroid drugs. The CDR3 DNA sequence: TGTGCCAGTAGTATACGGAGGAGCTCCTACGAGCAGTACTTC. This gives the protein CASSIRRSSYEQYF.